The 10 T cell receptor beta chains listed next were all sequenced from one sample in a study of T cell responses to AZD1222 COVID-19 vaccine. Method: immunoSEQ multiplex PCR; TCRdb's copy keeps in-frame clones and lacks some. The sample records 95,000 to 110,000 clones, 70% to 90% being singletons. The source material was peripheral blood, sampled on day 0 of AZD1222 vaccination. The receptors were sampled from an adult in good health.

This chain joins TRBV30 and TRBJ1-2, with D perhaps matching TRBD1 (6 bases). Germline CDR1 is GTSNPN and CDR2 is SVGIG (reference sequence). V was pared by 3 bases and J by 2 bases, with 13 bases between. This CDR3 has 14 amino acids. CDR3 sequence (DNA): TGTGCCTGGAGCGGGGGCCCAGTCAACTATGGCTACACCTTC. This sequence encodes CAWSGGPVNYGYTF.

The V call is TRBV5-1, the J call TRBJ2-7; TRBD1 matches at 9 bases. The length of the CDR3 is 15 residues. Unmatched junction bases numbered 3, after V lost 0 bases and J lost 2 bases. Germline V gene sequence: CDR1 SGHRS, CDR2 YFSETQ. The DNA of the CDR3 is TGCGCCAGCAGCTTGGGTGACAGGGGGGCCTACGAGCAGTACTTC. It yields the protein CASSLGDRGAYEQYF.

The chain joins TRBV7-8 to TRBJ2-7; 14 bases line up with TRBD2. Trimming took 3 bases from V and 5 from J; bases not matched to a gene: 0. The CDR3 spans 14 residues. Germline CDR1 and CDR2: SGHVS and FQNEAQ. CDR3 coding DNA: TGTGCCAGCAGCTTGGGACTAGCGGGAGACGAGCAGTACTTC. This gives the protein CASSLGLAGDEQYF.

This clone has a single count. Other nucleotide sequences from this sample produce the same CDR3. The chain has TRBV5-1 and TRBJ2-2; D unclear. CDR3 length: 13 residues. Germline V gene sequence: CDR1 SGHRS, CDR2 YFSETQ. V lost 0 bases, J lost 5 bases, and 5 bases lay in between. The CDR3, as DNA: TGCGCCAGCAGCTTGGAGGGTACCGGGGAGCTGTTTTTT. This gives the protein CASSLEGTGELFF.

V gene TRBV28 combines with J gene TRBJ2-7, with D tentatively TRBD2 (6 bases). Looked up from germline, CDR1 is MDHEN and CDR2 is SYDVKM. The V end lost 10 bases, the J end lost 4 bases, and 17 bases lay between the germline ends. The length of the CDR3 is 13 residues. CDR3 residues: CAIGAGPQYEQYF. The CDR3 DNA reads as TGTGCCATAGGGGCGGGACCACAATACGAGCAGTACTTC.

The J gene is TRBJ2-3, the V gene TRBV11-2; no firm D call. CDR1 is SGHAT, CDR2 FQNNGV, per germline. This CDR3 region has 12 residues. V dropped 8 bases and J dropped 0 bases, with 6 bases sitting between them. The DNA of the CDR3 is TGTGCCAGCCGCGAGAGCACAGATACGCAGTATTTT. This translates into CASRESTDTQYF.

The chain links TRBV5-4 to TRBJ2-5; maybe TRBD2 (6 bases). Trimming removed 3 bases from V and 0 bases from J, with 6 bases in between. The CDR3 runs to 13 residues. Germline V CDR1 and CDR2: SGHNT, YYREEE (reference sequence). CDR3 residues: CASSSSDQETQYF. CDR3 nucleotides: TGTGCCAGCAGCTCTAGCGACCAAGAGACCCAGTACTTC.

The V and J genes are TRBV19 and TRBJ1-2; D gene ambiguous. The CDR3 has 13 residues. V shed 4 bases and J shed 8 bases, with 14 bases lying between them. Germline CDR1 is LNHDA and CDR2 is SQIVND (reference sequence). The CDR3 is CASSTTPVGGYTF. CDR3 DNA: TGTGCCAGTAGTACGACCCCCGTGGGGGGCTACACCTTC.

V usage is TRBV28 and J usage is TRBJ1-2; D is possibly TRBD1 (6 bases). Germline V CDR1 and CDR2: MDHEN, SYDVKM. This CDR3 is 13 amino acids long. The V and J ends lost 5 bases and 3 bases respectively, with 10 bases between them. The CDR3 is CASSPGADYGYTF. The CDR3 DNA follows: TGTGCCAGCAGTCCAGGGGCCGACTATGGCTACACCTTC.

This sequence joins TRBV30 and TRBJ1-2; D call uncertain. This CDR3 is built from 16 residues. CDR1 and CDR2 from the germline V gene are GTSNPN and SVGIG (reference sequence). Deletions cut 0 bases from V and 7 bases from J, with 21 bases between. The CDR3 coding sequence is TGTGCCTGGAGTGTAAACCTAAATGTAGTATCCGGTGGCTACACCTTC. Amino acid sequence: CAWSVNLNVVSGGYTF.